These 6 T cell receptor beta chains came from one sample sequenced in a study of blood T cells in healthy people across ages. Then a second PCR, running about 6 to 11 cycles, was carried out with a sample-barcoded 5' primer and a J-beta primer mix. TCRdb ran MiXCR on the 5' RACE reads and lists one entry per CDR3 protein. Found here are 1.5 million or so distinct CDR3 sequences, roughly two fifths of them singletons; the top ten hold about 4.1%. Sequencing was done on a sample of blood. The receptors stem from a young woman in good health.

This clonotype has a handful of counts. The chain is built from TRBV12-3 or TRBV12-4 and TRBJ2-7; D uncertain. V lost 4 bases to trimming and J lost 2 bases, with 12 bases between them. The CDR3 extends over 14 amino acids. CDR3 sequence (DNA): TGTGCCAGCAGTTCTATGGGCGTCACCTACGAGCAGTACTTC. Protein sequence: CASSSMGVTYEQYF.

The chain uses TRBV27 and TRBJ1-6, with a possible D match to TRBD1 (5 bases). The CDR3 contains 14 residues. V shed 3 bases and J shed 9 bases, with 12 bases lying between them. In germline, CDR1 is MNHEY, CDR2 SMNVEV (reference sequence). The CDR3 nucleotides are TGTGCCAGCAGTTTTCGGGGGATAAGTTCACCCCTCCACTTT. Its translation: CASSFRGISSPLHF.

Details on this clonotype: A junction boundary mismatches the germline segment, possibly from a read error. The chain couples TRBV20-1 to TRBJ2-5; D not resolved. This CDR3 is 12 amino acids long. Per germline, CDR1 DFQATT and CDR2 SNEGSKA (reference sequence). CDR3 DNA sequence: TGCAGTGCTAGCTCAGTCCCAGAGACCCAGTCCTTC. As protein: CSASSVPETQSF.

This clonotype has only a few counts. The chain couples TRBV12-3 or TRBV12-4 to TRBJ2-3, with 12 nucleotides matching TRBD2. The CDR3 covers 14 residues. V lost 5 bases and J lost 8; bases outside the gene matches: 5. In DNA, the CDR3 is TGTGCCAGCAGTCGACTAGCGGGGGACGGTACGCAGTATTTT. It specifies CASSRLAGDGTQYF.

The chain links TRBV20-1 to TRBJ1-5, with D possibly TRBD1 on 5 matching bases. Trimming left V 3 bases short and J 4 bases short, with 16 bases between. The CDR3 runs to 15 residues. Germline CDR1 is DFQATT and CDR2 is SNEGSKA (reference sequence). As DNA, the CDR3 is TGCAGTGCTAGTTTAGAGGGGCGCATAAATCAGCCCCAGCATTTT. This gives the protein CSASLEGRINQPQHF.

This clonotype has only one observation. V gene TRBV3-1 combines with J gene TRBJ1-2, with D perhaps matching TRBD1 (5 bases). Looked up from germline, CDR1 is LGHDT and CDR2 is YNNKEL (reference sequence). The V end lost 4 bases, the J end lost 3 bases, and 12 bases lay between the germline ends. The CDR3 consists of 14 residues. Here the CDR3 DNA reads TGTGCCAGCAGCCCCTATTCGGGGGACTATGGCTACACCTTC. Translation: CASSPYSGDYGYTF.